The 17 T cell receptor beta chains below come from one sample, sequenced in a study of T cell responses to AZD1222 COVID-19 vaccine. TCRdb's table, derived via immunoSEQ multiplex PCR, lists solely in-frame clones and lacks some. The sample shows roughly 180,000 clones, 87% of them seen only once. This specimen consisted of peripheral blood, obtained on day 0 of MenACWY control vaccination. These receptor sequences come from an adult in good health.

This chain uses TRBV6-2 or TRBV6-3 with TRBJ2-3; TRBD2 agrees at 13 bases. CDR3 length: 15 residues. The germline V gene encodes CDR1 MNHEY and CDR2 SVGEGT. V lost 6 bases, J lost 4 bases, and 4 bases stayed unmatched. CDR3 protein: CASSRLAGGPDTQYF. The DNA of the CDR3 is TGTGCCAGCAGCAGACTAGCGGGGGGACCAGATACGCAGTATTTT.

This rearrangement joins TRBV27 to TRBJ1-5, with D perhaps TRBD1 (6 bases). The germline V gene has CDR1 MNHEY and CDR2 SMNVEV (reference sequence). Trimming removed 5 bases from V and 3 bases from J, with 11 bases in between. The length of the CDR3 is 14 residues. This CDR3 reads CASSDYRDNQPQHF. The CDR3 region has the DNA TGTGCCAGCAGTGACTACAGGGACAATCAGCCCCAGCATTTT.

The chain links TRBV5-5 to TRBJ2-1; TRBD2 aligns across 9 bases. The CDR3 consists of 20 residues. V was clipped by 5 bases and J by 0 bases; unmatched bases: 18. Germline-derived CDR1 and CDR2 are SGHKS and YYEKEE (reference sequence). CDR3 loop: CASRQRTSVTPGSSYNEQFF. The CDR3 DNA is TGTGCCAGCAGGCAACGGACTAGCGTCACCCCTGGGAGCTCCTACAATGAGCAGTTCTTC.

This chain connects TRBV27 to TRBJ2-2; D is perhaps TRBD2 (6 bases). Germline V CDR1 and CDR2: MNHEY, SMNVEV (reference sequence). The V end lost 3 bases, the J end lost 5 bases, and 10 bases lay between the germline ends. The CDR3 is made up of 14 amino acids. The CDR3 loop reads CASSLGGVTGELFF. The CDR3 DNA follows: TGTGCCAGCAGTTTGGGAGGTGTGACCGGGGAGCTGTTTTTT.

The rearrangement joins TRBV2 to TRBJ1-5; D remains ambiguous. Germline V gene lookup returns CDR1 SNHLY and CDR2 FYNNEI. The CDR3 totals 14 residues. V lost 4 bases and J 7 bases, leaving 14 bases between the germline ends. The CDR3: CASSALVGGQPQHF. CDR3 nucleotides: TGTGCCAGCAGTGCTCTAGTAGGAGGACAGCCCCAGCATTTT.

This chain links TRBV18 with TRBJ2-5; TRBD1 is a possible D gene (5 bases). The ends were cut back, 0 bases at V and 2 bases at J, with 13 bases in the middle. The CDR3 is 16 residues long. From germline, CDR1 is KGHSH and CDR2 LQKENI. CDR3 sequence (DNA): TGTGCCAGCTCACCACCCCCAGGGCTGGGTCAAGAGACCCAGTACTTC. Translated: CASSPPPGLGQETQYF.

This chain connects TRBV7-2 to TRBJ1-1, with D unclear. CDR3 length: 13 residues. Trimming removed 0 bases from V and 3 bases from J, with 5 bases in between. Germline lookup yields CDR1 SGHTA and CDR2 FQGNSA. In DNA, the CDR3 is TGTGCCAGCAGCTTAGCGTCGGACACTGAAGCTTTCTTT. Amino acid sequence: CASSLASDTEAFF.

The rearrangement joins TRBV28 to TRBJ1-3, with D possibly being TRBD1 (5 bases). In germline, CDR1 is MDHEN, CDR2 SYDVKM. V was trimmed by 1 base and J by 0 bases, leaving 7 bases between them. CDR3 size: 15 residues. CDR3 bases: TGTGCCAGCAGTTTATTCAGGGCCTCTGGAAACACCATATATTTT. This codes for CASSLFRASGNTIYF.

The rearrangement joins TRBV14 to TRBJ1-4; TRBD1 might be the D (6 bases). Germline assignment: CDR1 SGHDN and CDR2 FVKESK. This CDR3 has 14 amino acids. The V gene lost 3 bases and the J gene lost 8 bases, with 13 bases spanning the gap. In DNA form, the CDR3 reads TGTGCCAGCAGCCATACAGGGATGGGAGAAAAACTGTTTTTT. It translates to CASSHTGMGEKLFF. The whole variable domain, filled in from reference TRBV14 and TRBJ1-4, reads EAGVTQFPSHSVIEKGQTVTLRCDPISGHDNLYWYRRVMGKEIKFLLHFVKESKQDESGMPNNRFLAERTGGTYSTLKVQPAELEDSGVYFCASSHTGMGEKLFFGSGTQLSVL.

The V call is TRBV28, the J call TRBJ2-1; D not certain. V lost 4 bases, J lost 6 bases, and 13 bases lay in between. This CDR3 is built from 14 residues. Germline CDR1 MDHEN, CDR2 SYDVKM. This CDR3 reads CASSSGGRSNEQFF. Here the CDR3 DNA reads TGTGCCAGCAGTTCAGGCGGACGGAGCAATGAGCAGTTCTTC.

The chain carries TRBV2 and TRBJ1-5; D not resolved. The CDR3 extends over 12 amino acids. V shed 3 bases and J shed 2 bases, with 2 bases lying between them. Germline CDR1 SNHLY, CDR2 FYNNEI. The CDR3 nucleotides read TGTGCCAGCAGTGACGGCAATCAGCCCCAGCATTTT. It is translated as CASSDGNQPQHF.

Only a few counts were recorded for this clone. The chain is built from TRBV5-1 and TRBJ1-6, with unresolved D. Germline values: CDR1 SGHRS, CDR2 YFSETQ. The germline V and J ends were trimmed by 2 bases and 9 bases, with 15 bases remaining between them. The CDR3 is 15 amino acids. The CDR3 DNA follows: TGCGCCAGCAGCTTAGGTTCCCACAGTGGTTCACCCCTCCACTTT. The encoded protein is CASSLGSHSGSPLHF.

The gene calls are TRBV2 and TRBJ2-7; no firm D call. The V gene lost 6 bases and the J gene lost 2 bases, with 11 bases spanning the gap. CDR1 and CDR2 from the germline V gene are SNHLY and FYNNEI. The CDR3 contains 13 residues. CDR3 sequence reads: CASSLTTAYEQYF. CDR3 sequence (DNA): TGTGCCAGCAGCCTCACTACAGCCTACGAGCAGTACTTC.

V and J are TRBV9 and TRBJ2-3, with TRBD2 identical over 8 bases. Per germline, CDR1 SGDLS and CDR2 YYNGEE. Losses at the gene ends were 3 bases for V and 1 base for J; bases not matched to a gene: 4. This CDR3 contains 15 residues. The CDR3 loop is CASSGFGGGTDTQYF. For the CDR3, the DNA is TGTGCCAGCAGCGGATTCGGGGGGGGCACAGATACGCAGTATTTT.

The chain has TRBV3-1 (or the pseudogene TRBV3-2) and TRBJ2-3, with 11 nucleotides matching TRBD2. CDR3 length: 14 amino acids. J gave up 4 bases and V 6 bases, and 3 bases lay outside the gene matches. Germline assignment: CDR1 LGHDT and CDR2 YNNKEL (reference sequence). The CDR3 loop reads CASSTSGSPDTQYF. For the CDR3, the DNA is TGTGCCAGCAGTACTAGCGGGAGCCCAGATACGCAGTATTTT.

This chain joins TRBV7-9 and TRBJ2-1; 11 positions agree with TRBD1. The germline gives CDR1 SEHNR, CDR2 FQNEAQ (reference sequence). The CDR3 covers 15 residues. The J segment lost 8 bases and the V segment lost 5 bases, leaving 8 bases of the junction unmatched. The DNA for the CDR3 is TGTGCCAGCAGCCGCCGGGACAGGGGGGGAGATGAGCAGTTCTTC. It encodes CASSRRDRGGDEQFF.

This clone came up once. The rearrangement links TRBV28 to TRBJ2-7; 13 bases map to TRBD2. With V trimmed by 2 bases and J by 4 bases, 2 bases remained unmatched. CDR1 and CDR2 (germline): MDHEN, SYDVKM. CDR3 length equals 15 residues. CDR3 DNA sequence: TGTGCCAGCAGTTTAGGGACTAGCGGGACTTACGAGCAGTACTTC. This translates into CASSLGTSGTYEQYF.